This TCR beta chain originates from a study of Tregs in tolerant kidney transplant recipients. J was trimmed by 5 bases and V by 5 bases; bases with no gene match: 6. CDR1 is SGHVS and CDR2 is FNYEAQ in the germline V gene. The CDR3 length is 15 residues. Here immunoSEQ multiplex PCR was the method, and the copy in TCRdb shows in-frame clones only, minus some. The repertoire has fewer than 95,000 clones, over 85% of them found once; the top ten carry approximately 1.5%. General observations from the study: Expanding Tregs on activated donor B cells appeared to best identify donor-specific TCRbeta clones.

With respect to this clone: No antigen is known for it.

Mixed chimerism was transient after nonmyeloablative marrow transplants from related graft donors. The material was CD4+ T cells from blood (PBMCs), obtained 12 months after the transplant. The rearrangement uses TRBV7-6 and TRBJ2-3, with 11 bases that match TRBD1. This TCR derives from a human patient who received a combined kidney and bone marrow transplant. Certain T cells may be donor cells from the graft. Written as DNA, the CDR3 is TGTGCCAGCAGCATGGACAGGGGGCTGGGAGATACGCAGTATTTT. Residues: CASSMDRGLGDTQYF.